The 24 T cell receptor beta chains reported below all come from one sample, sequenced in a study of T cell responses to AZD1222 COVID-19 vaccine. TCRdb keeps only in-frame clones here, not all; method: immunoSEQ multiplex PCR. Of 54,000 or so clones in the sample, around nine tenths were seen once. Sequenced material: peripheral blood, taken on day 0 of AZD1222 vaccination. Receptors originate from an adult in good health.

This clone was counted once. The chain uses TRBV6-1 and TRBJ1-2; unclear D gene. The CDR3 is 16 residues long. Per germline, CDR1 MNHNS and CDR2 SASEGT. Trimming stripped 1 base from V and 0 bases from J, with 12 bases between. The CDR3, as DNA: TGTGCCAGCAGTGAAGTTCAATCTACCGCTAACTATGGCTACACCTTC. Protein product: CASSEVQSTANYGYTF.

The V and J genes are TRBV29-1 and TRBJ2-5; 7 nucleotides match TRBD1. The CDR3 is 15 residues long. The V gene's germline CDR1 is SQVTM and CDR2 ANQGSEA. The ends lost 4 bases at V and 1 base at J; junction bases unmatched: 9. CDR3 bases: TGCAGCGTTGTCTCGACCGGGACAGCCCAAGAGACCCAGTACTTC. This codes for CSVVSTGTAQETQYF.

CDR3 residues: CASSPRGASGYTF. CDR3 coding DNA: TGTGCCAGTAGCCCCAGGGGGGCGTCCGGCTACACCTTC. V and J are TRBV19 and TRBJ1-2, with 7 positions matching TRBD1. Germline CDR1 reads LNHDA; CDR2 reads SQIVND (reference sequence). CDR3 length equals 13 residues. The trim removed 6 bases at V and 8 bases at J, leaving 9 bases unmatched. The variable domain in full, completed from reference TRBV19 and TRBJ1-2, reads DGGITQSPKYLFRKEGQNVTLSCEQNLNHDAMYWYRQDPGQGLRLIYYSQIVNDFQKGDIAEGYSVSREKKESFPLTVTSAQKNPTAFYLCASSPRGASGYTFGSGTRLTVV.

This clone turned up a few times. V and J are TRBV27 and TRBJ1-6; the match to TRBD1 covers 7 bases. J gave up 4 bases and V 7 bases, and 10 bases lay outside the gene matches. The CDR3 runs 16 residues. CDR1 MNHEY and CDR2 SMNVEV come from the germline V gene (reference sequence). The CDR3 DNA reads TGTGCCAGCAAAGAGAGACAGGGTATTTATAATTCACCCCTCCACTTT. Its protein is CASKERQGIYNSPLHF.

The chain combines TRBV5-6 with TRBJ2-3; 9 positions agree with TRBD2. J gave up 4 bases and V 2 bases, and 5 bases lay outside the gene matches. This CDR3 contains 15 residues. Germline V gives CDR1 SGHDT, CDR2 YYEEEE. CDR3 residues: CASSFISGRPDTQYF. The CDR3 nucleotides are TGTGCCAGCAGCTTCATCAGCGGGAGGCCAGATACGCAGTATTTT.

V usage is TRBV6-5 and J usage is TRBJ1-4; D is undetermined. Trimming removed 8 bases at V and 5 bases at J, with 12 bases between. The CDR3 covers 13 residues. From germline, CDR1 is MNHEY and CDR2 SVGAGI. The CDR3 sequence is CASQVNLNEKLFF. DNA of the CDR3: TGTGCCAGCCAGGTTAATTTGAATGAAAAACTGTTTTTT.

The chain combines TRBV12-3 or TRBV12-4 with TRBJ1-4; D gene ambiguous. CDR3 size: 12 residues. V was shortened by 3 bases and J by 7 bases, with 6 bases between the two germline ends. For the CDR3, the DNA is TGTGCCAGCAGTTTCTTTTCTGAAAAACTGTTTTTT. As protein: CASSFFSEKLFF.

The chain is built from TRBV18 and TRBJ1-1; 10 bases match TRBD1. The CDR3 runs 15 residues. Germline-derived CDR1 and CDR2 are KGHSH and LQKENI. With V trimmed by 3 bases and J by 2 bases, 3 bases remained unmatched. CDR3 protein: CASSPMTGGNTEAFF. CDR3 DNA: TGTGCCAGCTCACCTATGACAGGGGGCAACACTGAAGCTTTCTTT.

The V and J genes are TRBV6-6 and TRBJ2-7; 10 bases map to TRBD2. V lost 4 bases and J lost 5; bases outside the gene matches: 8. Germline V lookup: CDR1 MNHNY, CDR2 SVGAGI (reference sequence). The CDR3 loop spans 15 amino acids. CDR3 sequence (DNA): TGTGCCAGCAGTTTCGAGCGGGAGGGTAGGAACGAGCAGTACTTC. Amino acid sequence: CASSFEREGRNEQYF.

The rearrangement uses TRBV5-1 and TRBJ2-3; tentative D call: TRBD2 (6 bases). Germline CDR1 and CDR2: SGHRS and YFSETQ. This CDR3 has 18 residues. V shed 3 bases and J shed 0 bases, with 20 bases lying between them. The CDR3 nucleotides are TGCGCCAGCAGCTCCCCAACCCGGGTAGCGGTTAGCACAGATACGCAGTATTTT. Translating gives CASSSPTRVAVSTDTQYF.

The chain uses TRBV2 and TRBJ1-5, with D possibly TRBD1 on 5 matching bases. Germline V gene data show CDR1 as SNHLY and CDR2 as FYNNEI. The V end lost 4 bases, the J end lost 1 base, and 11 bases lay between the germline ends. The CDR3 extends over 15 amino acids. CDR3 amino acids: CASSVGTLSNQPQHF. CDR3 DNA: TGTGCCAGCAGTGTAGGGACCCTAAGCAATCAGCCCCAGCATTTT.

Only one count was recorded for this clone. This chain connects TRBV4-2 to TRBJ2-1; 8 bases are a match to TRBD2. This CDR3 contains 11 residues. V was clipped by 4 bases and J by 12 bases; unmatched bases: 2. Germline values: CDR1 LGHNA, CDR2 YNFKEQ. CDR3 bases: TGTGCCAGCAGCCCCGGGGGGGGGCAGTTCTTC. As protein: CASSPGGGQFF.

This clone is a singleton in its sample. The chain uses TRBV13 and TRBJ2-7; no definite D call. CDR1 is PRHDT, CDR2 FYEKMQ, per germline (reference sequence). V was clipped by 9 bases and J by 4 bases, with 13 bases between them. The CDR3 covers 12 residues. The CDR3 protein is CASTRRGYEQYF. The DNA of the CDR3 is TGTGCCAGTACTCGGAGAGGATACGAGCAGTACTTC.

V usage is TRBV7-2 and J usage is TRBJ2-1; TRBD2 agrees at 16 bases. The ends lost 5 bases at V and 3 bases at J; junction bases unmatched: 4. The germline CDR1 and CDR2 sequences are SGHTA and FQGNSA. The CDR3 runs 17 residues. The CDR3 sequence: CASSKGLAGGRYNEQFF. CDR3 DNA: TGTGCCAGCAGCAAGGGACTAGCGGGAGGGCGCTACAATGAGCAGTTCTTC.

The chain joins TRBV2 to TRBJ2-7; D is undetermined. Germline lookup yields CDR1 SNHLY and CDR2 FYNNEI. Trimming stripped 1 base from V and 6 bases from J, with 10 bases between. The CDR3 contains 13 residues. CDR3 loop: CASSEVPIIEQYF. CDR3 bases: TGTGCCAGCAGTGAAGTACCGATTATCGAGCAGTACTTC.

The chain joins TRBV5-4 to TRBJ2-3; 11 bases are a match to TRBD2. V lost 1 base and J lost 3; bases outside the gene matches: 4. The CDR3 spans 16 residues. CDR1 and CDR2 (germline): SGHNT, YYREEE (reference sequence). The CDR3 is CASSLTSGSITDTQYF. The CDR3 nucleotides read TGTGCCAGCAGCTTGACTAGCGGGAGTATAACAGATACGCAGTATTTT.

V gene TRBV7-2 combines with J gene TRBJ2-1, with D possibly TRBD2 on 5 matching bases. CDR1 is SGHTA and CDR2 is FQGNSA in the germline V gene. V was cut by 7 bases and J by 3 bases, with 13 bases left in between. There are 14 residues in the CDR3. CDR3 bases: TGTGCCAGCACCTCTGGACTGGACTACAATGAGCAGTTCTTC. Amino acids: CASTSGLDYNEQFF.

The chain joins TRBV9 to TRBJ2-1; 10 nucleotides line up with TRBD1. V dropped 2 bases and J dropped 8; count of bases not matched to a gene: 10. Looked up from germline, CDR1 is SGDLS and CDR2 is YYNGEE. The CDR3 has 16 amino acids. This chain's CDR3 is CASSVRGGTGVDEQFF. CDR3 sequence (DNA): TGTGCCAGCAGCGTGAGAGGAGGGACAGGGGTGGATGAGCAGTTCTTC.

This clone appeared a single time. This chain joins TRBV18 and TRBJ2-3; 8 nucleotides line up with TRBD1. Germline V gives CDR1 KGHSH, CDR2 LQKENI. V lost 4 bases to trimming and J lost 14 bases; unmatched junction nucleotides: 5. This CDR3 is built from 11 residues. The CDR3 reads CASSQDRAWYF. For the CDR3, the DNA is TGTGCCAGCTCACAGGACAGGGCGTGGTATTTT.

This sequence joins TRBV2 and TRBJ1-5; no clear D gene. From germline, CDR1 is SNHLY and CDR2 FYNNEI. V gave up 2 bases and J gave up 6 bases, with 14 bases separating them. The CDR3 has 15 residues. CDR3 in DNA: TGTGCCAGCAGTGAACGCGGGTTGCCGTCTCAGCCCCAGCATTTT. This encodes CASSERGLPSQPQHF.

The CDR3 DNA reads TGCGCCAGCAGCTTGGGGGCTAGCGGATCTTACGAGCAGTACTTC. Its protein is CASSLGASGSYEQYF. The chain carries TRBV5-1 and TRBJ2-7, with 7 bases fitting TRBD2. Germline assignment: CDR1 SGHRS and CDR2 YFSETQ. This CDR3 has 15 amino acids. Trimming cost V 0 bases and J 4 bases; bases outside gene matches: 7. Full variable domain (outside the CDR3, taken from reference TRBV5-1 and TRBJ2-7): KAGVTQTPRYLIKTRGQQVTLSCSPISGHRSVSWYQQTPGQGLQFLFEYFSETQRNKGNFPGRFSGRQFSNSRSEMNVSTLELGDSALYLCASSLGASGSYEQYFGPGTRLTVT.

The chain combines TRBV5-5 with TRBJ1-5, with 9 nucleotides matching TRBD1. The V and J ends lost 2 bases and 5 bases, in that order; junction bases with no gene match: 5. This CDR3 contains 15 residues. CDR1 is SGHKS, CDR2 YYEKEE, per germline (reference sequence). The CDR3 loop is CASSLQGAFDQPQHF. The CDR3 DNA reads as TGTGCCAGCAGCTTACAGGGGGCATTTGATCAGCCCCAGCATTTT.

The sample holds one count of this clone. The chain is built from TRBV12-3 or TRBV12-4 and TRBJ2-1; D not resolved. The CDR3 has 12 amino acids. The V end lost 3 bases, the J end lost 9 bases, and 9 bases lay between the germline ends. Here the CDR3 reads CASSFSPLEQFF. The CDR3 DNA reads as TGTGCCAGCAGTTTTAGCCCCCTTGAGCAGTTCTTC.

This clone was seen a few times. J is TRBJ2-7 and V is TRBV4-1; D remains unclear. CDR1 is MGHRA, CDR2 YSYEKL, per germline. The CDR3 totals 13 residues. Trimming removed 1 base at V and 6 bases at J, with 10 bases between. The CDR3 DNA reads TGCGCCAGCAGCCAAGGTGTTCAGGCCGAGCAGTACTTC. The encoded protein is CASSQGVQAEQYF.